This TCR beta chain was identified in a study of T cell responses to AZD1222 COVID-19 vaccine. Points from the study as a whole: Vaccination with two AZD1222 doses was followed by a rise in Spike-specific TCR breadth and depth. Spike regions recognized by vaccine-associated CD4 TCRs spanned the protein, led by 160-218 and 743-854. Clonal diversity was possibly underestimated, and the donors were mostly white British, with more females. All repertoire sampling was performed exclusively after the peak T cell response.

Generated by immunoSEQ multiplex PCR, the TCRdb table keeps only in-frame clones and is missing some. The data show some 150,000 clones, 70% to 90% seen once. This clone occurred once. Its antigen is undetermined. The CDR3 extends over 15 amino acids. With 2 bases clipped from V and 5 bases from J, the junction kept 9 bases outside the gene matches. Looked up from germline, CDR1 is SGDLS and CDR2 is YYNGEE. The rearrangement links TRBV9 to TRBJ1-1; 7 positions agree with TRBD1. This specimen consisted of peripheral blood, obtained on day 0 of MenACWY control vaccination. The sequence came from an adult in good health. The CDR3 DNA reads TGTGCCAGCAGCGTCGAGGGGGCAAGTTATACTGAAGCTTTCTTT. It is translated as CASSVEGASYTEAFF. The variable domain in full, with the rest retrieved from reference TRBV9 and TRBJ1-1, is DSGVTQTPKHLITATGQRVTLRCSPRSGDLSVYWYQQSLDQGLQFLIQYYNGEERAKGNILERFSAQQFPDLHSELNLSSLELGDSALYFCASSVEGASYTEAFFGQGTRLTVV.